This T cell receptor beta chain was captured by sequencing in a study of CD8+ T cells in alopecia areata. Treatment here: oral pan-JAK inhibitor, 5-10 mg twice daily. Per the germline V gene, CDR1 is SGDLS and CDR2 is YYNGEE. CDR3 size: 14 residues. Trimming pared 5 bases from V and 5 bases from J, leaving 16 bases between. The sequencing template was cDNA reverse transcribed from extracted RNA. Assay: immunoSEQ multiplex PCR; the TCRdb copy retains only in-frame clones and omits some. The table shows about 210,000 clones, with roughly two fifths occurring only once. V usage is TRBV9 and J usage is TRBJ1-1; D gene uncertain. The starting material was CD4+ T cells sorted from blood, obtained between weeks 30 and 35, from a patient treated with tofacitinib. The clonotype originates from a human donor with alopecia areata. CDR3 sequence (DNA): TGTGCCAGCAGTGGACTGGGGTCGGGGACTGAAGCTTTCTTT. Amino acid sequence: CASSGLGSGTEAFF.